The following is a T cell receptor (beta chain) sequence with its context. No antigen is known for it. The source of the sample is a study of T cells expressing NK-cell markers. Template switching by 5'RACE with UMIs generated the TCR beta cDNA. Following a re-call of the 5' RACE reads, TCRdb has one entry per CDR3 protein and lacks DNA. Its clone listing holds around 280,000 distinct CDR3 sequences. Study findings and constraints: Whether expanded NKG2C+ T cell clones were HCMV specific stayed uncertain. These same clonotypes (in four donors) also led the CD3+CD56-NKG2C+ fraction.

This sequence originates from a man younger than 35 in good health. The material sequenced was blood T cells: a sorted CD56 or NKG2C T cell subset, CD4+ or CD8+ T cells, or bulk PBMC T cells (not recorded which).

Here the CDR3 reads CASSALKLAGGPVTQYF. The V gene is TRBV7-6, the J gene TRBJ2-3; with no DNA, the TCRdb D assignment of TRBD2 cannot be verified. The CDR3 has 17 amino acids. Germline V CDR1 and CDR2: SGHVS, FNYEAQ.